This T cell receptor (beta chain) was sequenced in a study of T-cell memory formation after mild COVID-19. Regarding the study as a whole: Memory from before infection featured some responding clones, which suggests cross-reactive memory joined. The study found contracting CD4+ clones mainly in CM and EM and contracting CD8+ clones in EMRA.

The CDR3 contains 15 residues. V lost 4 bases and J lost 3; bases outside the gene matches: 4. CDR1 is LGHDT, CDR2 YNNKEL, per germline (reference sequence). This clonotype was seen more than once but under ten times. Its matching antigen is unknown. TCR alpha and TCR beta cDNA libraries with sample barcodes and UMIs came from 5'RACE using constant-segment primers. TCRdb recomputed calls from the 5' RACE reads with MiXCR, one row per CDR3 protein. The sample lists about 110,000 distinct CDR3 sequences, 15% to 20% occurring once. Sequencing was done on a sample of PBMCs or a T cell subset sorted from them (not recorded which). This clonotype was obtained from a man aged 18-30 years who had mild COVID-19 (a few samples of this study predate the infection). Cell type and time point are not known. The J gene is TRBJ1-1, the V gene TRBV3-1; 11 bases agree with TRBD1. CDR3 loop: CASSPGTGGYTEAFF. Here the CDR3 DNA reads TGTGCCAGCAGCCCCGGGACAGGGGGTTACACTGAAGCTTTCTTT.